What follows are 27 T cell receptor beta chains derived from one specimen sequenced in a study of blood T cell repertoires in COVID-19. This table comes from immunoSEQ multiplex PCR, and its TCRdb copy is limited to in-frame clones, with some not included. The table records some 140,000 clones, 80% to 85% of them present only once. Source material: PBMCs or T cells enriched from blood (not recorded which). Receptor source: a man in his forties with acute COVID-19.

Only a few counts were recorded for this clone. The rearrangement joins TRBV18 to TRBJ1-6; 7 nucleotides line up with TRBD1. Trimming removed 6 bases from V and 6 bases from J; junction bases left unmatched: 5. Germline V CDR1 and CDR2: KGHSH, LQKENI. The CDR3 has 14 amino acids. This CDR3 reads CASSPQGVNSPLHF. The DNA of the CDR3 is TGTGCCAGCTCCCCCCAGGGGGTTAATTCACCCCTCCACTTT.

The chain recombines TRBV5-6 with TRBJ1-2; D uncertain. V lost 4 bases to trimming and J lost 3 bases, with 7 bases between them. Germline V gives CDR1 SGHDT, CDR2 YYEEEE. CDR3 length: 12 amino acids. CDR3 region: CASSNADYGYTF. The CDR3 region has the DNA TGTGCCAGCAGCAACGCAGACTATGGCTACACCTTC.

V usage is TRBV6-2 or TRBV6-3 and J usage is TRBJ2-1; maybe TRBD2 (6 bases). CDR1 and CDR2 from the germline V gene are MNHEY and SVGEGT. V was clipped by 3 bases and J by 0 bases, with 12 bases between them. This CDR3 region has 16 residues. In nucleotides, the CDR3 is TGTGCCAGCAGTTATTTTAGCGGAATCTCCTACAATGAGCAGTTCTTC. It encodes CASSYFSGISYNEQFF.

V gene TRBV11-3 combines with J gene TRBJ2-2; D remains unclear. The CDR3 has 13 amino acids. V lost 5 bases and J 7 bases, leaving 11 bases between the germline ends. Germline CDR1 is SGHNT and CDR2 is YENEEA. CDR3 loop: CASSPRIGGELFF. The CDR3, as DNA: TGTGCCAGCAGCCCCAGGATCGGCGGGGAGCTGTTTTTT.

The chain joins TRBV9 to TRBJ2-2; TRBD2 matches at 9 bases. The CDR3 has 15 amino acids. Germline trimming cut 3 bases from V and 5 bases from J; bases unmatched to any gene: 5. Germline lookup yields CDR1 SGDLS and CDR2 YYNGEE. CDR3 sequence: CASSAGTSWTGELFF. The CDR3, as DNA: TGTGCCAGCAGCGCCGGGACTAGCTGGACCGGGGAGCTGTTTTTT. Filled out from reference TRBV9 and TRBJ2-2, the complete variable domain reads DSGVTQTPKHLITATGQRVTLRCSPRSGDLSVYWYQQSLDQGLQFLIQYYNGEERAKGNILERFSAQQFPDLHSELNLSSLELGDSALYFCASSAGTSWTGELFFGEGSRLTVL.

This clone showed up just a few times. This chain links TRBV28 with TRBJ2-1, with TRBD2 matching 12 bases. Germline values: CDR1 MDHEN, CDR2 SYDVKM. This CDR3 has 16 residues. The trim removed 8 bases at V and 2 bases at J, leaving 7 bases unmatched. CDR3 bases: TGTGCCAGCTTGACTAGCGGGAGTCCCCCCTACAATGAGCAGTTCTTC. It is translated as CASLTSGSPPYNEQFF. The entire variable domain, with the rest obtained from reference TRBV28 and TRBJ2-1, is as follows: DVKVTQSSRYLVKRTGEKVFLECVQDMDHENMFWYRQDPGLGLRLIYFSYDVKMKEKGDIPEGYSVSREKKERFSLILESASTNQTSMYLCASLTSGSPPYNEQFFGPGTRLTVL.

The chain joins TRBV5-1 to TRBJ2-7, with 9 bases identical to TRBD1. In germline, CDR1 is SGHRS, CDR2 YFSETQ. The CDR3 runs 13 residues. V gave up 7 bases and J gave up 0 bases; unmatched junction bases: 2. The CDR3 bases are TGCGCCAGCCGGGACAGGGCCTCCTACGAGCAGTACTTC. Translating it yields CASRDRASYEQYF.

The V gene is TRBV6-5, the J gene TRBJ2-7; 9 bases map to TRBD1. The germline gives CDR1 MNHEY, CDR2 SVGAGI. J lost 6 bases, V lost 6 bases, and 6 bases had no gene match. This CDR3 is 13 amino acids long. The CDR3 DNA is TGTGCCAGCAGGGACAGGGGAAGGGGCGAGCAGTACTTC. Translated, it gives CASRDRGRGEQYF.

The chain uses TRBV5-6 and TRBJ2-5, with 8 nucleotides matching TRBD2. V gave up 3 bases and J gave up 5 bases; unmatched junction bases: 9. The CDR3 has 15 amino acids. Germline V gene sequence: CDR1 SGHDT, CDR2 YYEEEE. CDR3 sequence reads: CASSWGLVHQETQYF. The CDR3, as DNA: TGTGCCAGCAGCTGGGGACTAGTTCATCAGGAGACCCAGTACTTC.

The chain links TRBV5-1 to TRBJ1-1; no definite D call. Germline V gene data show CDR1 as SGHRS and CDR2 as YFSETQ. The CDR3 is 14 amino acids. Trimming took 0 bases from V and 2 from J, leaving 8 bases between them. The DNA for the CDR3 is TGCGCCAGCAGCTTGGGCCAGTCAAACACTGAAGCTTTCTTT. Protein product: CASSLGQSNTEAFF.

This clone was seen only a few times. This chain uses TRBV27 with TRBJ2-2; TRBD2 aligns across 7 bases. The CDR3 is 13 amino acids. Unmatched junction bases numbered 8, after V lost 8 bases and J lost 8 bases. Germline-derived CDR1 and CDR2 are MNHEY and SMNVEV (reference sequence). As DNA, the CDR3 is TGTGCCAGCGGCACTCGGGGGGTTGGGGAGCTGTTTTTT. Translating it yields CASGTRGVGELFF.

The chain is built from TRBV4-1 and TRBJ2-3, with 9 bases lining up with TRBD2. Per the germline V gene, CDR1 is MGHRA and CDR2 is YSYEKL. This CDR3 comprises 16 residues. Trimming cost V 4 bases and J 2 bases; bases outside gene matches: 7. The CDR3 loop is CASSPAGLADTDTQYF. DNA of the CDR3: TGCGCCAGCAGCCCAGCGGGACTAGCCGACACAGATACGCAGTATTTT.

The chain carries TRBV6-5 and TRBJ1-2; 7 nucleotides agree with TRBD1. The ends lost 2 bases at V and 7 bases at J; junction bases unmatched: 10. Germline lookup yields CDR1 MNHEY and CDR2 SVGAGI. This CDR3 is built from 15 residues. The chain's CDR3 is CASSYRPGTVGGYTF. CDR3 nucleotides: TGTGCCAGCAGTTACCGCCCCGGGACAGTCGGTGGCTACACCTTC.

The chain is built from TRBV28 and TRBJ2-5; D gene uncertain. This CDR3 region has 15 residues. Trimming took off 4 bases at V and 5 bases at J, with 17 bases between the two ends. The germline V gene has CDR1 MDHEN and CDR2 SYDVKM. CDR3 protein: CASSSVGAVEETQYF. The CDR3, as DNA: TGTGCCAGCAGTTCCGTGGGTGCGGTAGAGGAGACCCAGTACTTC.

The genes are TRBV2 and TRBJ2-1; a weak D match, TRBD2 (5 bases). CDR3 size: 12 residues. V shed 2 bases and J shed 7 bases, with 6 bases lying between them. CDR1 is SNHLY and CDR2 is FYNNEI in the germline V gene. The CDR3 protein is CASSERRNEQFF. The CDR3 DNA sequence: TGTGCCAGCAGTGAAAGGAGGAATGAGCAGTTCTTC.

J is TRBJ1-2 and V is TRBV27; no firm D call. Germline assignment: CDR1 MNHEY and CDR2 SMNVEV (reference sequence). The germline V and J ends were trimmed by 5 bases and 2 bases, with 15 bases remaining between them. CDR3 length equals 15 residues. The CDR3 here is CASSRKPAPNYGYTF. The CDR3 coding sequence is TGTGCCAGCAGTCGTAAGCCCGCACCCAACTATGGCTACACCTTC.

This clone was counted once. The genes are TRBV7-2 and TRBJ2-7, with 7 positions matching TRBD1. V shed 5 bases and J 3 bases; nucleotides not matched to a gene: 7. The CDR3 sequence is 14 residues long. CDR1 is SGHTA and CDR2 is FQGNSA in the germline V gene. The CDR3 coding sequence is TGTGCCAGCAGCAACCGGGACAGCAGCTACGAGCAGTACTTC. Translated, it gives CASSNRDSSYEQYF.

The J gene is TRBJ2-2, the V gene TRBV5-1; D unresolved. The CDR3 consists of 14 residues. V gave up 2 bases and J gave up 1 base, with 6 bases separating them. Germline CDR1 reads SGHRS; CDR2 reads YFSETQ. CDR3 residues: CASSLGENTGELFF. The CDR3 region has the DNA TGCGCCAGCAGCTTAGGAGAGAACACCGGGGAGCTGTTTTTT.

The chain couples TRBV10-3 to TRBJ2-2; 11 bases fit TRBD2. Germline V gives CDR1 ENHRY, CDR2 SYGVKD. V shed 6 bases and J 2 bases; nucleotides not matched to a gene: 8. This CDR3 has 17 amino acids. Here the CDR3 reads CAIRDSGGAFNTGELFF. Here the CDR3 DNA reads TGTGCCATCAGAGATAGCGGGGGGGCCTTTAACACCGGGGAGCTGTTTTTT.

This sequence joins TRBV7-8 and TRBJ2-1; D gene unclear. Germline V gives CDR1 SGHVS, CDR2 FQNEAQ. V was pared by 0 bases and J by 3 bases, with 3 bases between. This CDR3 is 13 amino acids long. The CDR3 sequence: CASSLAIYNEQFF. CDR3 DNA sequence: TGTGCCAGCAGCTTAGCCATCTACAATGAGCAGTTCTTC.

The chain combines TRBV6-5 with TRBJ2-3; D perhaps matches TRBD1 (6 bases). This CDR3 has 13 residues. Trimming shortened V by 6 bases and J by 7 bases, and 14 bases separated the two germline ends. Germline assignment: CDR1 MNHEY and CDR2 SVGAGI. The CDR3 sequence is CASREDTGHTQYF. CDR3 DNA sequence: TGTGCCAGCAGGGAGGACACAGGGCATACGCAGTATTTT.

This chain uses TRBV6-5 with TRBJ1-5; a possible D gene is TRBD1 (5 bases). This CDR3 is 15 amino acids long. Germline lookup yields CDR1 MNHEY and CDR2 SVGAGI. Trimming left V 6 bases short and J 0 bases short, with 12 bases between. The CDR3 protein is CASSMGGLSNQPQHF. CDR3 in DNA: TGTGCCAGCAGCATGGGGGGACTTAGCAATCAGCCCCAGCATTTT.

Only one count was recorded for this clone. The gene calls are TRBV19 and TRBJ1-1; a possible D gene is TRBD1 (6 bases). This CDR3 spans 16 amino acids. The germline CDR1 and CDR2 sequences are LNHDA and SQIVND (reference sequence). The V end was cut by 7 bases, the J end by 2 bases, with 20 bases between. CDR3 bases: TGTGCCAGTAAGACCAATGAACCAGGGGATAACACTGAAGCTTTCTTT. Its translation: CASKTNEPGDNTEAFF.

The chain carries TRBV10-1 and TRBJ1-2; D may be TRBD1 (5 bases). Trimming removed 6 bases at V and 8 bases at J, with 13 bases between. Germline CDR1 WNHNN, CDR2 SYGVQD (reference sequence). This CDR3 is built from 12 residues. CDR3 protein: CASSASGRGYTF. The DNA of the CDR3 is TGCGCCAGCAGCGCATCAGGGCGCGGCTACACCTTC.

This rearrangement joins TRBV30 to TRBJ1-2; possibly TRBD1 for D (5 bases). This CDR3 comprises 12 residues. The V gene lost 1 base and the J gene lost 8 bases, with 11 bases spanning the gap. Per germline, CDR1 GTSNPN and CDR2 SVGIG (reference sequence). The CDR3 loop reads CAWSAGVGGYTF. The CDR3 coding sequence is TGTGCCTGGAGTGCGGGGGTAGGCGGCTACACCTTC.

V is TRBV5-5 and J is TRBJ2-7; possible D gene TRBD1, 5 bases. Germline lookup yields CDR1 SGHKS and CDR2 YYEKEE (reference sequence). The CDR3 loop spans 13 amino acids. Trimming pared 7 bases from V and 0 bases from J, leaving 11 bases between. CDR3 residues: CASQGQSSYEQYF. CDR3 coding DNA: TGTGCCAGCCAGGGTCAGAGCTCCTACGAGCAGTACTTC.

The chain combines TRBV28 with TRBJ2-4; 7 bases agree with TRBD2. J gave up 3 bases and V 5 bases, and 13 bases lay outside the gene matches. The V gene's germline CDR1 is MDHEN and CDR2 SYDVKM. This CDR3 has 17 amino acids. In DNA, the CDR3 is TGTGCCAGCAGTAACCTCGGAGGGGAGGGCCTCAAAAACATTCAGTACTTC. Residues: CASSNLGGEGLKNIQYF.